A single sample gave rise to the 14 T cell receptor beta chains below, sequenced in a study of T cell responses to AZD1222 COVID-19 vaccine. TCRdb's copy holds only in-frame clones and misses some; the assay was immunoSEQ multiplex PCR. The table lists 160,000 or so clones, about nine tenths of them singletons. Sequenced material: peripheral blood, taken on day 0 of AZD1222 vaccination. The receptor source for this set is an adult in good health.

The CDR3 here is CATSRLKAKNTEAFF. CDR3 nucleotide sequence: TGTGCCACCAGCAGACTCAAAGCGAAGAACACTGAAGCTTTCTTT. The chain joins TRBV15 to TRBJ1-1; D is unresolved. Germline V CDR1 and CDR2: LNHNV, YYDKDF (reference sequence). This CDR3 has 15 amino acids. Trimming shortened V by 2 bases and J by 1 base, and 11 bases separated the two germline ends.

V is TRBV28 and J is TRBJ1-5; D not certain. The CDR3 runs to 13 residues. V lost 5 bases and J 6 bases, leaving 11 bases between the germline ends. Germline V gene lookup returns CDR1 MDHEN and CDR2 SYDVKM. The CDR3 is CASSRGFVQPQHF. The CDR3, as DNA: TGTGCCAGCAGTCGGGGTTTCGTTCAGCCCCAGCATTTT.

A remark on this clone: Other DNA sequences from this sample encode an identical CDR3 as well. The chain uses TRBV19 and TRBJ1-1, with D uncertain. The V gene's germline CDR1 is LNHDA and CDR2 SQIVND (reference sequence). The CDR3 extends over 13 amino acids. Trimming pared 0 bases from V and 5 bases from J, leaving 7 bases between. CDR3 in amino acids: CASSIEGGTEAFF. The CDR3 region has the DNA TGTGCCAGTAGTATAGAGGGTGGAACTGAAGCTTTCTTT.

The chain employs TRBV11-2 and TRBJ2-1, with D maybe TRBD2 (5 bases). The V gene lost 5 bases and the J gene lost 0 bases, with 14 bases spanning the gap. CDR1 is SGHAT and CDR2 is FQNNGV in the germline V gene. The CDR3 contains 16 residues. The CDR3, as DNA: TGTGCCAGCAGCCCCCGGCTAGCCCACTCCTACAATGAGCAGTTCTTC. This translates into CASSPRLAHSYNEQFF.

The V and J genes are TRBV30 and TRBJ1-5; weak D call: TRBD1 (6 bases). This CDR3 spans 14 amino acids. With 5 bases removed from V and 6 bases from J, the gap between germline ends came to 17 bases. CDR1 is GTSNPN and CDR2 is SVGIG in the germline V gene (reference sequence). The CDR3 here is CAWAAGGGSQPQHF. The CDR3 coding sequence is TGTGCCTGGGCTGCGGGAGGGGGTTCTCAGCCCCAGCATTTT.

The V gene is TRBV7-2, the J gene TRBJ2-3, with 8 nucleotides matching TRBD2. V was clipped by 2 bases and J by 1 base; unmatched bases: 2. CDR1 is SGHTA, CDR2 FQGNSA, per germline. This CDR3 spans 15 amino acids. DNA of the CDR3: TGTGCCAGCAGCTTATGGCGGGAGGGCACAGATACGCAGTATTTT. Protein sequence: CASSLWREGTDTQYF.

The chain couples TRBV18 to TRBJ1-5, with 11 bases aligning to TRBD1. CDR1 KGHSH and CDR2 LQKENI come from the germline V gene. The CDR3 length is 15 residues. V shed 3 bases, J shed 6 bases, and the junction held 4 bases outside the gene matches. In DNA form, the CDR3 reads TGTGCCAGCTCACCCGGGACAGGGGGAGGTCAGCCCCAGCATTTT. This sequence encodes CASSPGTGGGQPQHF.

The chain carries TRBV18 and TRBJ2-7, with D possibly TRBD1 on 6 matching bases. This CDR3 has 15 amino acids. Trimming cost V 0 bases and J 6 bases, with 15 bases left between them. In germline, CDR1 is KGHSH, CDR2 LQKENI. The CDR3 nucleotides are TGTGCCAGCTCACCACCGGGCAGGGGTCCTCGCGAGCAGTACTTC. Translating it yields CASSPPGRGPREQYF.

This clone was detected only once. V and J are TRBV2 and TRBJ1-4; unclear D gene. The germline CDR1 and CDR2 sequences are SNHLY and FYNNEI. V was pared by 2 bases and J by 8 bases, with 15 bases between. CDR3 length equals 15 residues. CDR3 nucleotides: TGTGCCAGCAGTGAAAGTTCCGGCATTAAGGAAAAACTGTTTTTT. This gives the protein CASSESSGIKEKLFF.

The chain couples TRBV20-1 to TRBJ1-2; 7 positions agree with TRBD1. Germline V gene lookup returns CDR1 DFQATT and CDR2 SNEGSKA (reference sequence). V gave up 3 bases and J gave up 1 base; unmatched junction bases: 8. The CDR3 has 15 amino acids. The DNA of the CDR3 is TGCAGTGCTAGTACTGGACAGGCCCTTAACTATGGCTACACCTTC. Protein product: CSASTGQALNYGYTF.

The rearrangement links TRBV25-1 to TRBJ2-5; 9 bases are a match to TRBD1. V lost 6 bases to trimming and J lost 1 base; unmatched junction nucleotides: 12. The CDR3 has 17 amino acids. Per germline, CDR1 MGHDK and CDR2 SYGVNS. The chain's CDR3 is CASRSIERTGAQETQYF. Here the CDR3 DNA reads TGTGCCAGCAGATCCATCGAAAGGACAGGGGCCCAAGAGACCCAGTACTTC.

In nucleotides, the CDR3 is TGTGCCAGCAGCGCCGGGACTAGCGGGAACAATGAGCAGTTCTTC. Translation: CASSAGTSGNNEQFF. The chain carries TRBV9 and TRBJ2-1, with 13 bases aligning to TRBD2. V lost 3 bases, J lost 5 bases, and 2 bases stayed unmatched. The CDR3 loop spans 15 amino acids. The germline gives CDR1 SGDLS, CDR2 YYNGEE.

In this sample, this clone turned up once. This CDR3 is CASSESRWSNQPQHF. CDR3 nucleotide sequence: TGTGCCAGCAGTGAGAGCAGGTGGTCGAATCAGCCCCAGCATTTT. The chain links TRBV2 to TRBJ1-5; no firm D call. The CDR3 totals 15 residues. Germline loops: CDR1 SNHLY, CDR2 FYNNEI. V was pared by 3 bases and J by 4 bases, with 13 bases between.

V is TRBV3-1 (or the pseudogene TRBV3-2) and J is TRBJ1-2; a possible D gene is TRBD1 (5 bases). Germline V lookup: CDR1 LGHDT, CDR2 YNNKEL (reference sequence). The CDR3 spans 15 residues. V lost 1 base and J 4 bases, leaving 13 bases between the germline ends. CDR3 nucleotides: TGTGCCAGCAGCCAAGGTGAAAGGGGAGTCTATGGCTACACCTTC. Translation: CASSQGERGVYGYTF.